The rows below give T cell receptor beta chains drawn from one sample of a study of response to subunit inactivated influenza vaccine. Via MiXCR, TCRdb re-called the RT-PCR reads, giving one row per CDR3 protein. The table records roughly 790,000 distinct CDR3 sequences, around 21% of them present only once. The sample consisted of PBMCs from blood, taken around 5 days after vaccination. The receptors here all came from a middle-aged man who received an inactivated influenza vaccine. CDR3s leave out the opening cysteine and the closing phenylalanine or tryptophan.

V gene	J gene	CDR3 protein
TRBV28	TRBJ2-1	ASSFTSGRARDEQF
TRBV7-9	TRBJ2-3	ASSLAIPDTQY
TRBV24-1	TRBJ2-1	ATSGAGRNEQF
TRBV7-2	TRBJ1-2	ASSLGVVRNYGYT
TRBV20-1	TRBJ1-2	THRGENYGYT
TRBV5-6	TRBJ1-5	ASSFRDSNQPQH
TRBV20-1	TRBJ1-2	SAIWTGEGLYGYT
TRBV12-3/TRBV12-4	TRBJ1-5	ASSVGQVRQPQH
TRBV24-1	TRBJ2-5	ATSDSHDVAGRETQY
TRBV28	TRBJ1-5	AGAVRGPPHNQPQH
TRBV20-1	TRBJ2-7	SARAVDESYEQY
TRBV5-6	TRBJ2-6	ASSGALYYSGANVLT
TRBV20-1	TRBJ2-3	SALGVSSTDTQY
TRBV9	TRBJ2-3	ASSVAPSGSTDTQY
TRBV12-3/TRBV12-4	TRBJ2-3	ASSRGQGAGTGTDTQY
TRBV6-2/TRBV6-3	TRBJ2-5	ASKEGGRETQY
TRBV7-2	TRBJ2-3	ASSSSRTDTQY
TRBV3-1	TRBJ2-5	ASRPGLAQETQY
TRBV6-5	TRBJ2-7	ASSYAQGPEEQY
TRBV6-2/TRBV6-3	TRBJ1-1	ASSYRGGTEAF
TRBV12-3/TRBV12-4	TRBJ2-4	ASSLGDNHIQY
TRBV20-1	TRBJ2-1	SAIGLAAPNYNEQF
TRBV7-9	TRBJ2-7	ASSLDSVSTYEQY